The rows below give T cell receptor beta chains drawn from one sample of a study of OX40 agonist ivuxolimab in advanced cancers. The method was immunoSEQ multiplex PCR; TCRdb's version includes in-frame clones alone and lacks a portion of them. The table lists about 75,000 clones, about nine tenths of them singletons, with more than 0.3% in the top ten. Sequences were derived from CD4+ or CD8+ T cells sorted from blood, sampled in a trial of the OX40 agonist ivuxolimab. The receptors derive from an adult with an advanced solid tumor such as melanoma, head and neck, liver or kidney cancer. Both conserved end residues are part of each CDR3. D genes are given only for firm matches. Rows may omit the clone size; those that give it use once, few, many or a size class.

>.|TRBV5-1|TRBJ2-7|.
CASSLLTEGEQYF
TGCGCCAGCAGCCTACTGACGGAGGGGGAGCAGTACTTC
>.|TRBV19|TRBJ1-1|.
CASSITVNTEAFF
TGTGCCAGTAGTATAACTGTGAACACTGAAGCTTTCTTT
>.|TRBV6-6|TRBJ1-1|.
CASSYTQDGVAEAFF
TGTGCCAGCAGTTACACTCAGGACGGGGTCGCTGAAGCTTTCTTT
>.|TRBV28|TRBJ2-2|.
CATSTLTGELFF
TGTGCCACCTCCACTCTCACCGGGGAGCTGTTTTTT
>.|TRBV4-1|TRBJ1-2|TRBD1
CASSRGQGDYGYTF
TGCGCCAGCAGCCGAGGACAGGGGGACTATGGCTACACCTTC
>.|TRBV10-3|TRBJ2-7|.
CAIRAGQDSYEQYF
TGTGCCATCAGGGCAGGACAAGATTCCTACGAGCAGTACTTC
>.|TRBV9|TRBJ2-5|TRBD2
CASSWGGETQYF
TGTGCCAGCAGCTGGGGGGGAGAGACCCAGTACTTC
>.|TRBV5-1|TRBJ2-7|TRBD1
CASSLGDSSYEQYF
TGCGCCAGCAGCTTGGGGGACAGCTCCTACGAGCAGTACTTC
>.|TRBV5-1|TRBJ2-3|TRBD2
CASSKLGRLAGDTQYF
TGCGCCAGCAGCAAGCTAGGGAGGCTAGCGGGGGATACGCAGTATTTT
>.|TRBV6-5|TRBJ2-7|TRBD1
CASSPTGTITYEQYF
TGTGCCAGCAGTCCGACAGGGACGATAACCTACGAGCAGTACTTC
>.|TRBV6-1|TRBJ2-7|TRBD1
CASSSGGLYEQYF
TGTGCCAGCAGTTCAGGGGGCTTATACGAGCAGTACTTC
>.|TRBV7-9|TRBJ2-6|.
CASSLWGTGANVLTF
TGTGCCAGCAGCTTATGGGGTACTGGGGCCAACGTCCTGACTTTC
>.|TRBV27|TRBJ1-5|.
CASSLGSGDQPQHF
TGTGCCAGCAGTTTAGGGTCAGGTGATCAGCCCCAGCATTTT
>.|TRBV19|TRBJ1-1|.
CASSMLGNTEAFF
TGTGCCAGTAGTATGCTTGGAAACACTGAAGCTTTCTTT
>.|TRBV7-8|TRBJ1-1|TRBD1
CASSLAEGARTEAFF
TGTGCCAGCAGCTTAGCGGAGGGGGCTCGGACTGAAGCTTTCTTT
>.|TRBV6-1|TRBJ2-7|TRBD1
CATTTGDYEQYF
TGTGCCACCACGACAGGGGACTACGAGCAGTACTTC
>.|TRBV27|TRBJ2-2|.
CASSLGGLGELFF
TGTGCCAGCAGTTTGGGGGGGCTCGGGGAGCTGTTTTTT
>once|TRBV4-1|TRBJ2-7|TRBD2
CASSQKDLAGGISYEQYF
TGCGCCAGCAGCCAAAAGGATCTAGCGGGGGGCATCTCCTACGAGCAGTACTTC
>once|TRBV7-6|TRBJ2-7|TRBD1
CASSLGGTALDEQYF
TGTGCCAGCAGCTTAGGGGGGACAGCCTTGGACGAGCAGTACTTC
>.|TRBV6-5|TRBJ1-3|TRBD1
CASSRDRGNTIYF
TGTGCCAGCAGCCGGGACAGAGGAAACACCATATATTTT
>once|TRBV5-1|TRBJ2-7|TRBD1
CASSHPDRGEQYF
TGCGCCAGCAGTCACCCCGACAGGGGCGAGCAGTACTTC
>.|TRBV6-5|TRBJ1-5|.
CASMRTPNQPQHF
TGTGCCAGCATGAGGACTCCAAATCAGCCCCAGCATTTT
>once|TRBV19|TRBJ2-5|TRBD1
CASTPGTGYQETQYF
TGTGCCAGTACCCCCGGGACAGGGTACCAAGAGACCCAGTACTTC
>few|TRBV28|TRBJ2-4|.
CASTEVGWGVKNIQYF
TGTGCCAGCACCGAAGTGGGTTGGGGTGTCAAAAACATTCAGTACTTC
>.|TRBV19|TRBJ1-6|.
CASTHGSYNSPLHF
TGTGCCAGTACGCACGGCTCCTATAATTCACCCCTCCACTTT
>.|TRBV11-2|TRBJ2-2|.
CASSLGGAFGELFF
TGTGCCAGCAGCTTAGGGGGGGCCTTCGGGGAGCTGTTTTTT
>.|TRBV2|TRBJ2-1|.
CASSEGYEQFF
TGTGCCAGCAGTGAGGGATATGAGCAGTTCTTC
>.|TRBV7-2|TRBJ2-5|TRBD1
CASSPRTGLETQYF
TGTGCCAGCAGCCCCAGGACAGGGTTGGAGACCCAGTACTTC
>.|TRBV9|TRBJ2-7|TRBD1
CASSLNPGTGFDEQYF
TGTGCCAGCAGCCTCAACCCCGGGACAGGGTTCGACGAGCAGTACTTC
>.|TRBV29-1|TRBJ1-2|.
CSVDPGNGYTF
TGCAGCGTTGACCCGGGAAATGGCTACACCTTC
>.|TRBV9|TRBJ2-2|TRBD2
CASSVGTSDAGELFF
TGTGCCAGCAGCGTAGGGACTAGCGACGCCGGGGAGCTGTTTTTT
>few|TRBV18|TRBJ2-2|TRBD1
CASSRGQDTGELFF
TGTGCCAGCTCACGGGGACAGGACACCGGGGAGCTGTTTTTT
>.|TRBV6-6|TRBJ2-4|.
CASTLDQTGKNIQYF
TGTGCCAGCACCTTAGACCAAACGGGCAAAAACATTCAGTACTTC
>once|TRBV6-1|TRBJ2-5|.
CASSEAVGEETQYF
TGTGCCAGCAGTGAAGCAGTAGGGGAAGAGACCCAGTACTTC
>.|TRBV27|TRBJ2-3|TRBD2
CASSRRGGLDTQYF
TGTGCCAGCAGTCGGCGGGGGGGATTAGATACGCAGTATTTT
>.|TRBV5-1|TRBJ2-1|.
CASSLPGSYNEQFF
TGCGCCAGCAGCTTGCCGGGCTCCTACAATGAGCAGTTCTTC
>.|TRBV4-2|TRBJ2-7|.
CASSPALRGAEQYF
TGTGCCAGCAGCCCAGCCTTGAGGGGGGCCGAGCAGTACTTC
>.|TRBV6-7|TRBJ1-1|.
CASSYWAFTGCTEAFF
TGTGCCAGCAGTTACTGGGCGTTTACAGGGTGCACTGAAGCTTTCTTT
>.|TRBV5-6|TRBJ1-1|TRBD1
CASSLDRQGEAFF
TGTGCCAGCAGCTTGGATAGACAGGGTGAAGCTTTCTTT
>.|TRBV30|TRBJ2-2|.
CAWSGGFTGELFF
TGTGCCTGGAGTGGTGGGTTCACCGGGGAGCTGTTTTTT
>.|TRBV4-3|TRBJ2-7|.
CASSPGWGNYEQYF
TGCGCCAGCAGCCCAGGTTGGGGGAACTACGAGCAGTACTTC